Below are 19 T cell receptor beta chains sequenced from a single sample in a study of OX40 agonist ivuxolimab in advanced cancers. Libraries were prepared by immunoSEQ multiplex PCR; TCRdb keeps only in-frame clonotypes and omits some of them. The sample holds 75,000 to 100,000 clones, 70% to 90% seen once. This material consisted of CD4+ or CD8+ T cells sorted from blood, taken in a trial of the OX40 agonist ivuxolimab. The receptors originated from an adult with an advanced solid tumor such as melanoma, head and neck, liver or kidney cancer.

The chain recombines TRBV6-6 with TRBJ2-2, with 11 nucleotides matching TRBD2. This CDR3 region has 15 residues. J gave up 6 bases and V 7 bases, and 7 bases lay outside the gene matches. CDR1 and CDR2 from the germline V gene are MNHNY and SVGAGI (reference sequence). Here the CDR3 reads CASKPIAGGPGELFF. In nucleotides, the CDR3 is TGTGCCAGCAAACCAATAGCGGGAGGGCCCGGGGAGCTGTTTTTT.

This chain connects TRBV18 to TRBJ2-5; tentatively, D is TRBD1 or TRBD2 (5 bases each). Germline V gene data show CDR1 as KGHSH and CDR2 as LQKENI. The CDR3 runs to 15 residues. V was pared by 4 bases and J by 1 base, with 13 bases between. DNA for the CDR3: TGTGCCAGCTCACTGCAGGGACGGGGCCAAGAGACCCAGTACTTC. It translates to CASSLQGRGQETQYF.

This clone was found a few times. The chain joins TRBV6-6 to TRBJ2-3; D may be TRBD1 or TRBD2 (5 bases each). The ends were cut back, 7 bases at V and 0 bases at J, with 14 bases in the middle. Germline loops: CDR1 MNHNY, CDR2 SVGAGI (reference sequence). This CDR3 region has 15 residues. Written as DNA, the CDR3 is TGTGCCAGCACTGCGAGGGGATCTAGCACAGATACGCAGTATTTT. Its translation: CASTARGSSTDTQYF.

The chain uses TRBV6-5 and TRBJ2-1; 11 bases are shared with TRBD2. CDR1 is MNHEY and CDR2 is SVGAGI in the germline V gene. V was pared by 4 bases and J by 7 bases, with 9 bases of the junction left unmatched. The CDR3 is 16 residues long. CDR3 nucleotide sequence: TGTGCCAGCAGTTCCTCTCCTAGCGGGGGGACTAATGAGCAGTTCTTC. Protein product: CASSSSPSGGTNEQFF.

This rearrangement joins TRBV19 to TRBJ1-1; D unclear. This CDR3 is 16 amino acids long. The V and J ends lost 2 bases and 0 bases respectively, with 13 bases between them. Germline CDR1 reads LNHDA; CDR2 reads SQIVND (reference sequence). The CDR3, as DNA: TGTGCCAGTAGTATACCGGGCATATACCTGAACACTGAAGCTTTCTTT. Its protein product is CASSIPGIYLNTEAFF.

The chain has TRBV5-6 and TRBJ2-4; D is possibly TRBD2 (5 bases). CDR3 size: 14 residues. Trimming pared 0 bases from V and 7 bases from J, leaving 11 bases between. Per germline, CDR1 SGHDT and CDR2 YYEEEE. The CDR3 nucleotides read TGTGCCAGCAGCTTGGGAATGAGGGAGAACATTCAGTACTTC. Translated: CASSLGMRENIQYF.

This clone was observed once. The junction differs from germline at one of its ends, possibly a read error. The DNA for the CDR3 is TGTGCCAGCAGGCCGGGACAGGGCACTGATACGCAGTATTTT. Translating gives CASRPGQGTDTQYF. This rearrangement joins TRBV6-6 to TRBJ2-3; 9 bases are a match to TRBD1. This CDR3 has 14 amino acids. Germline CDR1 and CDR2: MNHNY and SVGAGI (reference sequence).

In its sample, this clone was seen once. This sequence joins TRBV7-6 and TRBJ2-7, with D maybe TRBD2 (7 bases). CDR1 is SGHVS and CDR2 is FNYEAQ in the germline V gene. CDR3 size: 22 residues. Between the trimmed V and J ends, which lost 5 bases and 1 base, there was a span of 36 bases. CDR3 coding DNA: TGTGCCAGCAGCGCCCCCCGGACTCAGGGAAGGGGGGGTGCGGGGCCTTCCTACGAGCAGTACTTC. This codes for CASSAPRTQGRGGAGPSYEQYF.

The chain links TRBV21-1 to TRBJ2-7; the listed D gene, TRBD2, was not tested against the DNA. TRBV21-1 is a listed pseudogene. The CDR3 is 18 residues long. The CDR3 reads CASSKARAAPVASYEQYF. CDR3 DNA sequence: TGTGCCAGCAGCAAAGCGCGCGCAGCCCCAGTAGCCTCCTACGAGCAGTACTTC.

V and J are TRBV7-3 and TRBJ2-2; 7 nucleotides agree with TRBD2. CDR3 length: 19 residues. Germline CDR1 reads SGHTA; CDR2 reads FQGTGA. The junction had 16 bases not matched to a gene; V was cut back by 2 bases and J by 4 bases. Written as DNA, the CDR3 is TGTGCCAGCAGCTTACTAGGAGGTCTAGGGAGGGCCAGCACCGGGGAGCTGTTTTTT. It yields the protein CASSLLGGLGRASTGELFF.

This clone has just a few counts. The chain links TRBV7-9 to TRBJ1-2; a possible D gene is TRBD1 (6 bases). The CDR3 has 14 amino acids. V lost 1 base and J 6 bases, leaving 12 bases between the germline ends. Germline-derived CDR1 and CDR2 are SEHNR and FQNEAQ (reference sequence). The CDR3 bases are TGTGCCAGCAGCTTAGGTACAGGGATCGATGGCTACACCTTC. Protein product: CASSLGTGIDGYTF. Full variable domain (rest looked up from reference TRBV7-9 and TRBJ1-2): DTGVSQNPRHKITKRGQNVTFRCDPISEHNRLYWYRQTLGQGPEFLTYFQNEAQLEKSRLLSDRFSAERPKGSFSTLEIQRTEQGDSAMYLCASSLGTGIDGYTFGSGTRLTVV.

This clone is a singleton in its sample. J is TRBJ2-3 and V is TRBV27; D is ambiguous. V lost 3 bases to trimming and J lost 2 bases, with 9 bases between them. The V gene's germline CDR1 is MNHEY and CDR2 SMNVEV (reference sequence). CDR3 length: 14 residues. The CDR3 DNA reads TGTGCCAGCAGTTTCGAGATTAACACAGATACGCAGTATTTT. Translated, it gives CASSFEINTDTQYF.

This clone was seen just once. The CDR3 sequence: CASRAPGSTDTQYF. As DNA, the CDR3 is TGTGCCAGCAGGGCCCCCGGATCCACAGATACGCAGTATTTT. This chain uses TRBV6-5 with TRBJ2-3, with D hard to call. Germline V gives CDR1 MNHEY, CDR2 SVGAGI. Trimming removed 6 bases from V and 2 bases from J, with 12 bases in between. The CDR3 sequence is 14 residues long.

The J gene is TRBJ1-2, the V gene TRBV14; 8 bases are a match to TRBD1. Trimming took 2 bases from V and 8 from J; bases not matched to a gene: 19. The CDR3 contains 18 residues. Germline CDR1 SGHDN, CDR2 FVKESK. CDR3: CASSQISSGTGSTSGYTF. CDR3 DNA: TGTGCCAGCAGCCAAATCAGCTCCGGGACAGGCTCTACATCGGGCTACACCTTC. Variable domain in full (rest from reference TRBV14 and TRBJ1-2): EAGVTQFPSHSVIEKGQTVTLRCDPISGHDNLYWYRRVMGKEIKFLLHFVKESKQDESGMPNNRFLAERTGGTYSTLKVQPAELEDSGVYFCASSQISSGTGSTSGYTFGSGTRLTVV.

In nucleotides, the CDR3 is TGCGCCAGCAGCTTGGCCATAGCGGGAGTAATCTCAGATACGCAGTATTTT. It encodes CASSLAIAGVISDTQYF. The rearrangement joins TRBV5-1 to TRBJ2-3, with 9 bases fitting TRBD2. V lost 0 bases, J lost 4 bases, and 9 bases stayed unmatched. Germline CDR1 SGHRS, CDR2 YFSETQ. This CDR3 has 17 amino acids.

This chain links TRBV11-1 with TRBJ2-2; TRBD1 aligns across 10 bases. Germline-derived CDR1 and CDR2 are SGHAT and FQDESV (reference sequence). Trimming at V came to 2 bases and at J to 5 bases, leaving 5 bases not matched to a gene. This CDR3 is built from 16 residues. The DNA for the CDR3 is TGTGCCAGCAGCTTACGACAGGGGGCTCGAACCGGGGAGCTGTTTTTT. It translates to CASSLRQGARTGELFF.

The chain has TRBV4-1 and TRBJ2-3; 8 bases match TRBD2. CDR1 and CDR2 from the germline V gene are MGHRA and YSYEKL. J was trimmed by 6 bases and V by 2 bases; bases with no gene match: 4. This CDR3 contains 14 residues. CDR3 DNA: TGCGCCAGCAGCCAACCGGGGGGGGTGGATACGCAGTATTTT. The encoded protein is CASSQPGGVDTQYF.

The chain links TRBV19 to TRBJ1-3; D is unclear. The germline CDR1 and CDR2 sequences are LNHDA and SQIVND (reference sequence). The CDR3 spans 14 residues. The V gene lost 4 bases and the J gene lost 0 bases, with 7 bases spanning the gap. This CDR3 is CASSTEVSGNTIYF. DNA for the CDR3: TGTGCCAGTAGTACGGAAGTCTCTGGAAACACCATATATTTT.

CDR3 sequence reads: CASSLTPGTDTQYF. In DNA form, the CDR3 reads TGTGCCAGCAGCTTAACTCCTGGCACAGATACGCAGTATTTT. The chain recombines TRBV7-3 with TRBJ2-3; D unresolved. The CDR3 runs to 14 residues. The V gene's germline CDR1 is SGHTA and CDR2 FQGTGA. Trimming left V 0 bases short and J 1 base short, with 5 bases between. Full variable domain (remainder filled in from reference TRBV7-3 and TRBJ2-3): GAGVSQTPSNKVTEKGKYVELRCDPISGHTALYWYRQSLGQGPEFLIYFQGTGAADDSGLPNDRFFAVRPEGSVSTLKIQRTERGDSAVYLCASSLTPGTDTQYFGPGTRLTVL.